This paragraph reports one TCR beta chain. This record comes from a study of control samples from healthy donors and cancer patients. Measured with immunoSEQ multiplex PCR; TCRdb has only the in-frame clones, and not every one. The sample consists of around 250,000 clones, around 80% of them appearing once. V shed 5 bases and J shed 7 bases, with 12 bases lying between them. The germline CDR1 and CDR2 sequences are SGHNT and YENEEA. The CDR3 spans 13 residues. Sample: PBMCs. This rearrangement joins TRBV11-3 to TRBJ2-1; D is ambiguous. The receptor was derived from a woman in her sixties or seventies with lung cancer. The CDR3 is CASSPSGRNEQFF. CDR3 nucleotide sequence: TGTGCCAGCAGCCCTTCGGGCAGAAATGAGCAGTTCTTC. Variable domain in full (rest from reference TRBV11-3 and TRBJ2-1): EAGVVQSPRYKIIEKKQPVAFWCNPISGHNTLYWYLQNLGQGPELLIRYENEEAVDDSQLPKDRFSAERLKGVDSTLKIQPAELGDSAVYLCASSPSGRNEQFFGPGTRLTVL.